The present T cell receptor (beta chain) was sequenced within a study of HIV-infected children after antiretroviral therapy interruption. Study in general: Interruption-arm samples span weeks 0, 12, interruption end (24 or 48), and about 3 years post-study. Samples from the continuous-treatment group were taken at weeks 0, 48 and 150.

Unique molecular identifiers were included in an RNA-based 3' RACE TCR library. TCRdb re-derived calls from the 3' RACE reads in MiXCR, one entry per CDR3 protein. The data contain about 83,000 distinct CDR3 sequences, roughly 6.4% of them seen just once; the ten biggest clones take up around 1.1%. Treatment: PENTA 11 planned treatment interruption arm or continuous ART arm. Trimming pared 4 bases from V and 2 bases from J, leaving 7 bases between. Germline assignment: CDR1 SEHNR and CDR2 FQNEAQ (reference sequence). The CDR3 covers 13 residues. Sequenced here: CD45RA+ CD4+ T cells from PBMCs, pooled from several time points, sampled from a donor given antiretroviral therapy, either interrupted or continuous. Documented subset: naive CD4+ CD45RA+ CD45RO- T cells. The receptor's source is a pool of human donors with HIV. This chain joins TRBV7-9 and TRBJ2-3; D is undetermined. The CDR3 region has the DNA TGTGCCAGCAGCTCGCGTACCACAGATACGCAGTATTTT. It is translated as CASSSRTTDTQYF.